This T cell receptor (beta chain) appears in the sequencing data of a study of lymphopenia after photon versus proton radiotherapy. Germline CDR1 MNHEY, CDR2 SVGAGI. V was clipped by 7 bases and J by 8 bases, with 9 bases between them. The length of the CDR3 is 11 residues. TCRdb keeps only in-frame clones here, not all; method: immunoSEQ multiplex PCR. The sample lists approximately 160,000 clones, roughly nine tenths occurring once. The sample was peripheral blood, taken from a patient treated with photon-based radiotherapy. The clonotype was recovered from a man aged 45-60 years with gastric cancer. This sequence joins TRBV6-5 and TRBJ2-1; D gene uncertain. The CDR3, as DNA: TGTGCCAGCATTCGCAATCATGAGCAGTTCTTC. Protein: CASIRNHEQFF.